The clone carrying this T cell receptor (beta chain) was observed at least ten times. Its antigen is unidentified. The record originates from a study of neurological immune-mediated disorders. General observations from the study: CDR3 amino acid sequences found in expanded clones were never shared across subjects, suggesting private repertoires in all groups.

TCRdb re-called the 5' RACE reads with MiXCR, one entry per CDR3 protein. The table shows 50,000 to 70,000 distinct CDR3 sequences, with about 10% occurring only once. CDR1 and CDR2 from the germline V gene are SQVTM and ANQGSEA. This CDR3 has 12 amino acids. V lost 7 bases to trimming and J lost 12 bases; unmatched junction nucleotides: 14. Regarding time point: longitudinal time-point 1 (baseline). The J gene is TRBJ2-7, the V gene TRBV29-1, with TRBD1 identical over 8 bases. The receptor was isolated from a male donor with HTLV-1-associated myelopathy (HAM/TSP). Sequencing was done on a sample of PBMCs. The CDR3, as DNA: TGCAGCGCTTCCATCGGACAGGGAGAGGGGTACTTC. Residues: CSASIGQGEGYF.